This T cell receptor (beta chain) was retrieved from a study of blood T cell repertoires in COVID-19. In the study overall: Researchers got acute and convalescent COVID-19 samples from the United States, Italy and Spain. T cells, B-cell-depleted T cells, or PBMCs supplied cDNA or gDNA.

Authors' processing steps: Reference gene primer amplification gave nucleated cell count estimates. Libraries were prepared by immunoSEQ multiplex PCR; TCRdb keeps only in-frame clonotypes and omits some of them. Clonal size and the V and J genes are those of that table, whereas D and trimming came from the DNA. The sample carries approximately 110,000 clones, around 66% recorded once. In germline, CDR1 is MDHEN, CDR2 SYDVKM. This CDR3 is 14 amino acids long. V lost 6 bases to trimming and J lost 2 bases; unmatched junction nucleotides: 3. The chain carries TRBV28 and TRBJ2-5; 10 nucleotides agree with TRBD2. The source of this sequence is a man older than 75 with acute or convalescent COVID-19. The specimen was peripheral blood. CDR3 DNA: TGTGCCAGCAGGCTAGCGGGGGCACAAGAGACCCAGTACTTC. Translating it yields CASRLAGAQETQYF.